These 23 T cell receptor beta chains share one sample of origin, sequenced in a study of T cells in Graves' hyperthyroidism and ophthalmopathy (dated by TCRdb to the late 2010s). Library generation was performed with multiplex PCR. The sequencing machine was an Illumina HiSeq 2000. TCR beta CDR3 regions were amplified from RNA transcripts. The TCR CDR3 was subjected to a first round of RT-PCR using the HTBI primer set and the Qiagen OneStep RT-PCR kit. TCRdb reprocessing: public reads trimmed at Q25 with fastp, clones called with MiXCR, in-frame beta chains kept. CDR3 protein sequences are deduplicated, and each keeps its most common genes and DNA. This sample gives some 380,000 distinct CDR3 sequences in total; about 14% of them show up just once. The top ten clonotypes cover around 20% of the sample. The sample consisted of blood. Every receptor here comes from a man under 40 with Graves' hyperthyroidism that later progressed to Graves' ophthalmopathy.

The gene calls are TRBV6-5 and TRBJ1-4; the D is unclear. The CDR3 totals 13 residues. The ends were cut back, 6 bases at V and 8 bases at J, with 13 bases in the middle. Germline CDR1 is MNHEY and CDR2 is SVGAGI. DNA for the CDR3: TGTGCCAGCAGAGACTCGACCGACGAAAAACTGTTTTTT. Its protein is CASRDSTDEKLFF.

This clonotype was detected ten times or more. CDR3 in amino acids: CASSLGTSAQAFF. In DNA form, the CDR3 reads TGTGCCAGCAGCTTAGGCACGAGCGCCCAAGCTTTCTTT. The genes are TRBV5-5 and TRBJ1-1; D gene ambiguous. Trimming stripped 2 bases from V and 9 bases from J, with 14 bases between. This CDR3 has 13 residues. Germline loops: CDR1 SGHKS, CDR2 YYEKEE (reference sequence).

This clonotype was seen many times. The rearrangement uses TRBV12-3 or TRBV12-4 and TRBJ1-1, with D maybe TRBD1 (5 bases). This CDR3 region has 13 residues. Trimming removed 9 bases from V and 0 bases from J, with 11 bases in between. The CDR3 reads CARRRQLNTEAFF. The CDR3 DNA reads TGTGCCAGAAGGAGACAGTTGAACACTGAAGCTTTCTTT.

This clonotype came up many times. The chain is built from TRBV20-1 and TRBJ1-5; no definite D call. V was pared by 1 base and J by 1 base, with 17 bases between. Looked up from germline, CDR1 is DFQATT and CDR2 is SNEGSKA (reference sequence). The CDR3 runs 17 residues. DNA for the CDR3: TGCAGTGCTAGAGTCCCTCCTGGGAGGGAAAGCAATCAGCCCCAGCATTTT. It specifies CSARVPPGRESNQPQHF.

This clonotype was found many times. The chain recombines TRBV6-1 with TRBJ2-3, with TRBD1 matching over 7 bases. Germline loops: CDR1 MNHNS, CDR2 SASEGT. Trimming took 5 bases from V and 2 from J; bases not matched to a gene: 4. This CDR3 region has 14 residues. CDR3 residues: CASSRDRLTDTQYF. CDR3 nucleotide sequence: TGTGCCAGCAGTCGGGACAGACTCACAGATACGCAGTATTTT.

This clonotype was counted at least ten times. The chain links TRBV2 to TRBJ1-5; 8 nucleotides agree with TRBD1. Germline-derived CDR1 and CDR2 are SNHLY and FYNNEI. J was trimmed by 6 bases and V by 4 bases; bases with no gene match: 5. The CDR3 extends over 14 amino acids. The CDR3 DNA is TGTGCCAGCAGTGGGACAGGGTCGGGTCAGCCCCAGCATTTT. Residues: CASSGTGSGQPQHF.

This chain uses TRBV5-1 with TRBJ2-2, with 13 bases aligning to TRBD2. The V gene end was trimmed by 3 bases and the J gene end by 4 bases; junction bases not matched to a gene: 3. The CDR3 sequence is 16 residues long. The germline V gene encodes CDR1 SGHRS and CDR2 YFSETQ. The DNA for the CDR3 is TGCGCCAGCAGCTGGGGACTAGCGGGGAGCACCGGGGAGCTGTTTTTT. It is translated as CASSWGLAGSTGELFF.

The V gene is TRBV7-9, the J gene TRBJ2-2; TRBD1 might be the D (6 bases). CDR1 is SEHNR, CDR2 FQNEAQ, per germline (reference sequence). This CDR3 has 18 amino acids. Trimming cost V 5 bases and J 3 bases, with 22 bases left between them. The DNA of the CDR3 is TGTGCCAGCAGCCCAATCACCATCCAGGGGTCCGACACCGGGGAGCTGTTTTTT. Its translation: CASSPITIQGSDTGELFF. Looking up the rest from reference TRBV7-9 and TRBJ2-2 gives the full variable domain: DTGVSQNPRHKITKRGQNVTFRCDPISEHNRLYWYRQTLGQGPEFLTYFQNEAQLEKSRLLSDRFSAERPKGSFSTLEIQRTEQGDSAMYLCASSPITIQGSDTGELFFGEGSRLTVL.

This clonotype came up many times. The chain has TRBV6-1 and TRBJ2-7; 12 nucleotides line up with TRBD1. The V segment lost 10 bases and the J segment 1 base; nucleotides outside the gene matches: 20. This CDR3 is built from 19 residues. From germline, CDR1 is MNHNS and CDR2 SASEGT. CDR3 sequence reads: CATLSWDRGRSRGSYEQYF. The CDR3, as DNA: TGTGCCACCCTATCGTGGGACAGGGGGCGATCACGGGGGTCCTACGAGCAGTACTTC.

J is TRBJ2-5 and V is TRBV20-1; D may be TRBD1 (7 bases). The germline V and J ends were trimmed by 7 bases and 5 bases, with 17 bases remaining between them. The germline CDR1 and CDR2 sequences are DFQATT and SNEGSKA (reference sequence). This CDR3 has 13 amino acids. The CDR3 spells CSGRDRLGETQYF. The CDR3 nucleotides read TGCAGTGGGCGGGACAGACTCGGGGAGACCCAGTACTTC.

This clonotype was counted ten times or more. V is TRBV7-2 and J is TRBJ2-1; no clear D. Germline loops: CDR1 SGHTA, CDR2 FQGNSA. This CDR3 has 16 residues. Trimming stripped 6 bases from V and 8 bases from J, with 23 bases between. The CDR3 nucleotides are TGTGCCAGCAGGTATTCGTACCTAGTTCCGTCCCATGAGCAGTTCTTC. Encoded protein: CASRYSYLVPSHEQFF.

The chain employs TRBV14 and TRBJ2-2; TRBD1 matches 9 bases. V lost 0 bases to trimming and J lost 5 bases; unmatched junction nucleotides: 4. Germline CDR1 is SGHDN and CDR2 is FVKESK. The CDR3 sequence is 16 residues long. Written as DNA, the CDR3 is TGTGCCAGCAGCCAAGACCTTGGACAGGGGACCGGGGAGCTGTTTTTT. Translating it yields CASSQDLGQGTGELFF.

V and J are TRBV10-2 and TRBJ2-5, with 10 bases that match TRBD1. CDR1 is WSHSY, CDR2 SAAADI, per germline. The CDR3 sequence is 14 residues long. Germline trimming cut 10 bases from V and 4 bases from J; bases unmatched to any gene: 9. The CDR3 bases are TGCGCCACCAGGGGGACAGGGGTCGGAGAGACCCAGTACTTC. Translating it yields CATRGTGVGETQYF.

The J gene is TRBJ1-1, the V gene TRBV15, with D hard to call. The CDR3 is made up of 14 amino acids. Trimming stripped 3 bases from V and 1 base from J, with 9 bases between. In germline, CDR1 is LNHNV, CDR2 YYDKDF (reference sequence). CDR3 nucleotides: TGTGCCACCAGCAGCCGGTCCGAGAACACTGAAGCTTTCTTT. Translation gives CATSSRSENTEAFF.

This clonotype appeared a few times. The genes are TRBV12-3 or TRBV12-4 and TRBJ1-3; D possibly corresponds to TRBD1 (5 bases). CDR3 length equals 15 residues. V shed 7 bases and J shed 0 bases, with 13 bases lying between them. As DNA, the CDR3 is TGTGCCAGCACCCGGGACCGGAGCTCTGGAAACACCATATATTTT. This codes for CASTRDRSSGNTIYF.

This clonotype was observed many times. This sequence joins TRBV5-1 and TRBJ1-4; D might be TRBD1 (6 bases). V lost 0 bases and J 6 bases, leaving 15 bases between the germline ends. The CDR3 covers 16 residues. From germline, CDR1 is SGHRS and CDR2 YFSETQ. The CDR3 loop is CASSLEGEVEYEKLFF. In DNA form, the CDR3 reads TGCGCCAGCAGCTTGGAGGGGGAAGTTGAATATGAAAAACTGTTTTTT. The full variable domain, in which reference TRBV5-1 and TRBJ1-4 provide the parts outside the CDR3, is KAGVTQTPRYLIKTRGQQVTLSCSPISGHRSVSWYQQTPGQGLQFLFEYFSETQRNKGNFPGRFSGRQFSNSRSEMNVSTLELGDSALYLCASSLEGEVEYEKLFFGSGTQLSVL.

This chain uses TRBV20-1 with TRBJ1-2; 7 nucleotides match TRBD1. The germline gives CDR1 DFQATT, CDR2 SNEGSKA (reference sequence). CDR3 length equals 12 residues. CDR3 sequence reads: CRATGETYGYTF. The CDR3 coding sequence is TGCAGAGCCACAGGGGAGACCTATGGCTACACCTTC.

The V and J genes are TRBV29-1 and TRBJ1-5, with 7 bases fitting TRBD1. Trimming cost V 8 bases and J 3 bases; bases outside gene matches: 7. The CDR3 covers 13 residues. Per the germline V gene, CDR1 is SQVTM and CDR2 is ANQGSEA. For the CDR3, the DNA is TGCAGCCCTCGAGACAGGGCCAATCAGCCCCAGCATTTT. Translated: CSPRDRANQPQHF.

This clonotype was detected many times. The chain combines TRBV2 with TRBJ2-7, with D tentatively TRBD1 (6 bases). Germline CDR1 is SNHLY and CDR2 is FYNNEI. The CDR3 spans 12 residues. V was shortened by 7 bases and J by 2 bases, with 9 bases between the two germline ends. CDR3 region: CASTYRAYEQYF. The CDR3 region has the DNA TGTGCCAGCACATACAGGGCCTACGAGCAGTACTTC.

This clonotype has ten or more counts. The chain combines TRBV7-8 with TRBJ2-1; D uncertain. This CDR3 comprises 14 residues. Germline assignment: CDR1 SGHVS and CDR2 FQNEAQ. V was shortened by 1 base and J by 8 bases, with 12 bases between the two germline ends. The CDR3 loop is CASSLEVRMDEQFF. The CDR3 nucleotides read TGTGCCAGCAGCTTAGAGGTTAGGATGGATGAGCAGTTCTTC.

This clonotype showed up just a few times. V is TRBV19 and J is TRBJ2-1; possible D gene TRBD1, 6 bases. Per the germline V gene, CDR1 is LNHDA and CDR2 is SQIVND (reference sequence). Deletions cut 5 bases from V and 0 bases from J, with 17 bases between. The CDR3 has 17 residues. CDR3 sequence: CASSPYRQELSYNEQFF. The CDR3 nucleotides are TGTGCCAGTAGTCCCTACAGACAGGAGCTCTCCTACAATGAGCAGTTCTTC.

This clonotype was detected many times. The chain couples TRBV2 to TRBJ1-2; D is ambiguous. V lost 7 bases and J 0 bases, leaving 12 bases between the germline ends. Germline V gene data show CDR1 as SNHLY and CDR2 as FYNNEI. The CDR3 extends over 14 amino acids. Written as DNA, the CDR3 is TGTGCCAGCACCCACACGGAAACTAACTATGGCTACACCTTC. Protein product: CASTHTETNYGYTF.

The table lists this clonotype with many counts. The gene calls are TRBV18 and TRBJ1-4; no reliable D call. CDR3 length: 15 amino acids. The V and J ends lost 2 bases and 8 bases respectively, with 15 bases between them. Germline lookup yields CDR1 KGHSH and CDR2 LQKENI. The CDR3 bases are TGTGCCAGCTCACCATCATACAGCCGTCTGGAAAAACTGTTTTTT. Translating it yields CASSPSYSRLEKLFF.